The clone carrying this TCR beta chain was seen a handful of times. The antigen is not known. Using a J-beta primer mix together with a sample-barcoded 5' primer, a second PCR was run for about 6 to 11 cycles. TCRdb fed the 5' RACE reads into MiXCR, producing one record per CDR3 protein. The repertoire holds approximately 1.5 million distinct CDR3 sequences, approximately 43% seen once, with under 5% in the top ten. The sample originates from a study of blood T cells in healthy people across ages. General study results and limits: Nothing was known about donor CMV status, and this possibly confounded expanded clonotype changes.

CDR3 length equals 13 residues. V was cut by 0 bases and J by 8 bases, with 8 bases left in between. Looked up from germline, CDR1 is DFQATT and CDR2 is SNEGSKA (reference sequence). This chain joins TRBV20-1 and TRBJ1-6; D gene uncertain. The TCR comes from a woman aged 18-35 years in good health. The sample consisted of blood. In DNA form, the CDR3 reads TGCAGTGCTAGAGATTACGGTTATTCACCCCTCCACTTT. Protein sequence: CSARDYGYSPLHF.